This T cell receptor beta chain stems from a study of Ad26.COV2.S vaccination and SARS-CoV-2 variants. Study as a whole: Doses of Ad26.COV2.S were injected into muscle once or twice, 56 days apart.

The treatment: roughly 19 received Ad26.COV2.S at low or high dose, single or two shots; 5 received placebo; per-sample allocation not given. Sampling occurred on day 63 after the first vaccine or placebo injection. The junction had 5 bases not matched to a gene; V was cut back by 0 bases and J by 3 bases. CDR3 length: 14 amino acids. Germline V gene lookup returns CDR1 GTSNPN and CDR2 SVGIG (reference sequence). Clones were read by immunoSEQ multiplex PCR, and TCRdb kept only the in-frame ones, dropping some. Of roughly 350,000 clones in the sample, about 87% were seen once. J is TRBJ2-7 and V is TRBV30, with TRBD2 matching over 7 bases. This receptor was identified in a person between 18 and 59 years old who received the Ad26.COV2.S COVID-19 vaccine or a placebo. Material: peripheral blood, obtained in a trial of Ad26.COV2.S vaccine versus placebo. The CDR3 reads CAWSVGGVGYEQYF. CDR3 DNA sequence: TGTGCCTGGAGTGTGGGAGGGGTAGGCTACGAGCAGTACTTC.